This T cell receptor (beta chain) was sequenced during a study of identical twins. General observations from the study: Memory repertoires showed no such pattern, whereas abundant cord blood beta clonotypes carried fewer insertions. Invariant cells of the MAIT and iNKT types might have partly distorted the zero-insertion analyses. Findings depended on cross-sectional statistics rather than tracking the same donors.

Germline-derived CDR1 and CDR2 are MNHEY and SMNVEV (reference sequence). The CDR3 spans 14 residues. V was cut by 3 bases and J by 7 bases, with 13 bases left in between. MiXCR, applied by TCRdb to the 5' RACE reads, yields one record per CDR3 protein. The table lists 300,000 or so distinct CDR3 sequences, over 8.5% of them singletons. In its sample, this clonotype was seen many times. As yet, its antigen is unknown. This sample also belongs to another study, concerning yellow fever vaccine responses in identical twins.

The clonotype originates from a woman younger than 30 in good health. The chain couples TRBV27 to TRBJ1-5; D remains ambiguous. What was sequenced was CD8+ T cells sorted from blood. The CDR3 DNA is TGTGCCAGCAGTTTTTCGGGCGCGGAACAGCCCCAGCATTTT. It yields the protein CASSFSGAEQPQHF.